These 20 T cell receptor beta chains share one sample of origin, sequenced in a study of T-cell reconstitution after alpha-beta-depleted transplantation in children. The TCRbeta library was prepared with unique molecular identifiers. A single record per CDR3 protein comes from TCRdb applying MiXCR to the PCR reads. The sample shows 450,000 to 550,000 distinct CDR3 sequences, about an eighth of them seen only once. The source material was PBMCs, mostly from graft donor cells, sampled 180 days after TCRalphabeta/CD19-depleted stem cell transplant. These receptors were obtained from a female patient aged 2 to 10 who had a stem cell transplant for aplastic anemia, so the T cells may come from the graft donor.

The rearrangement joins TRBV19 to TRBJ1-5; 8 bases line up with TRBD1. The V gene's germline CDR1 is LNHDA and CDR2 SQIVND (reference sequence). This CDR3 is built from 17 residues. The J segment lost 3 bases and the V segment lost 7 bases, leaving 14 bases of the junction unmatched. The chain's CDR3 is CASTIGQGRRDNQPQHF. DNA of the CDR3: TGTGCCAGTACCATCGGACAGGGAAGGCGGGACAATCAGCCCCAGCATTTT.

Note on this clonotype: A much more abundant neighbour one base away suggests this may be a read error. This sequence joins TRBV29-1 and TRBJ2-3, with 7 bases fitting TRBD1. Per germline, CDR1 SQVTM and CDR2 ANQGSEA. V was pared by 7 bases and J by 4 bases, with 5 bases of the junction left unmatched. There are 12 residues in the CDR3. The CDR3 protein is CSGRTGPDTQYF. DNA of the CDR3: TGCAGCGGAAGGACAGGCCCAGATACGCAGTATTTT.

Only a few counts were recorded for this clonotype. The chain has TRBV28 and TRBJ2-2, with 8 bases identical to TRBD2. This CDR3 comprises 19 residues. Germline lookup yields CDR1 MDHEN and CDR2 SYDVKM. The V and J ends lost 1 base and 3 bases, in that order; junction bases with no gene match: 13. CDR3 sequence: CASSLFSGSGGWYTGELFF. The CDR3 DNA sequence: TGTGCCAGCAGTTTATTCAGCGGGAGTGGGGGGTGGTACACCGGGGAGCTGTTTTTT.

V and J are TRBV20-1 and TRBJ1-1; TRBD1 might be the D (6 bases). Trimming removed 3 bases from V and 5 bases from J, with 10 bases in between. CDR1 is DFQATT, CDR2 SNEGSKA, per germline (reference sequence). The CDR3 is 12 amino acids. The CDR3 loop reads CSASKGGTEAFF. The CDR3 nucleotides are TGCAGTGCTAGCAAGGGGGGGACTGAAGCTTTCTTT.

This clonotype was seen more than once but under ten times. The CDR3 here is CASSGQGAGNTEAFF. Written as DNA, the CDR3 is TGTGCCAGCAGCGGACAGGGGGCAGGGAACACTGAAGCTTTCTTT. The V call is TRBV6-1, the J call TRBJ1-1; 11 positions agree with TRBD1. The CDR3 is made up of 15 amino acids. The V and J ends lost 6 bases and 1 base, in that order; junction bases with no gene match: 4. Germline-derived CDR1 and CDR2 are MNHNS and SASEGT.

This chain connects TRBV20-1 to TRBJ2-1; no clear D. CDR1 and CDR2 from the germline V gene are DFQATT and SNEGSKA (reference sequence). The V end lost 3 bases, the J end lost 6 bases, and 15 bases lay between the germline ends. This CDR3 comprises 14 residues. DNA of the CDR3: TGCAGTGCTAGTCGTCGCGGCCGCCTCAATGAGCAGTTCTTC. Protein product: CSASRRGRLNEQFF.

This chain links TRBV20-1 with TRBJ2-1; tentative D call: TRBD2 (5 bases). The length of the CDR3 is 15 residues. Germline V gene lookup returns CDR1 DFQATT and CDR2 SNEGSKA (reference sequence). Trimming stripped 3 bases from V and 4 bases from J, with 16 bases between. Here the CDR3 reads CSASVASRGYNEQFF. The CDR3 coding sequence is TGCAGTGCTAGCGTGGCCTCCCGAGGGTACAATGAGCAGTTCTTC.

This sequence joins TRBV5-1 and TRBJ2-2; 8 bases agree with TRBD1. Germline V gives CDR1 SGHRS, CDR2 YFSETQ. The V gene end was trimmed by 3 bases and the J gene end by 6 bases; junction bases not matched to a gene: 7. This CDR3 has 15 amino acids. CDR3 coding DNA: TGCGCCAGCAGCTCCCCAGGGGGCGAATCCGGGGAGCTGTTTTTT. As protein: CASSSPGGESGELFF. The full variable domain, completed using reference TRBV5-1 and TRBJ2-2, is KAGVTQTPRYLIKTRGQQVTLSCSPISGHRSVSWYQQTPGQGLQFLFEYFSETQRNKGNFPGRFSGRQFSNSRSEMNVSTLELGDSALYLCASSSPGGESGELFFGEGSRLTVL.

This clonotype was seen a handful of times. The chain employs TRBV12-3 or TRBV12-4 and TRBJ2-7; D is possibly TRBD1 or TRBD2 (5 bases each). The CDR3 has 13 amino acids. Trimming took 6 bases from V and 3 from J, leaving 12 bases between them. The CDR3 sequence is CASSRGRFYEQYV. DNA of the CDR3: TGTGCCAGCAGCCGGGGACGGTTCTACGAGCAGTACGTC.

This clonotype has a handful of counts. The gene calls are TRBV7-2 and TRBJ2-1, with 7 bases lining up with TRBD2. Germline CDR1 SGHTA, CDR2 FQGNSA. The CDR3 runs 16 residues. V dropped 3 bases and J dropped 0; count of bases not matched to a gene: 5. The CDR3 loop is CASSLSGTFSYNEQFF. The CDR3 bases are TGTGCCAGCAGCTTGAGCGGGACGTTCTCCTACAATGAGCAGTTCTTC.

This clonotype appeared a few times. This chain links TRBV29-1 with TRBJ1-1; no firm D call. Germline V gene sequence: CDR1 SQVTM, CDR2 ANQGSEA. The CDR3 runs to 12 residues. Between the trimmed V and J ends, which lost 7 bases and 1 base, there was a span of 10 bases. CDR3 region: CSGAAGNTEAFF. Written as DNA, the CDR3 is TGCAGCGGGGCGGCTGGGAACACTGAAGCTTTCTTT. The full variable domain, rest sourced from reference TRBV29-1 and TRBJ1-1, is SAVISQKPSRDICQRGTSLTIQCQVDSQVTMMFWYRQQPGQSLTLIATANQGSEATYESGFVIDKFPISRPNLTFSTLTVSNMSPEDSSIYLCSGAAGNTEAFFGQGTRLTVV.

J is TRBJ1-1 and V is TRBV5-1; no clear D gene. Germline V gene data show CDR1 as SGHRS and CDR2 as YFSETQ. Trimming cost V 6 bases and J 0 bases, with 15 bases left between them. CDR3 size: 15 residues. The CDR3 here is CASTPAVKMNTEAFF. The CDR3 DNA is TGCGCCAGCACCCCTGCGGTAAAGATGAACACTGAAGCTTTCTTT.

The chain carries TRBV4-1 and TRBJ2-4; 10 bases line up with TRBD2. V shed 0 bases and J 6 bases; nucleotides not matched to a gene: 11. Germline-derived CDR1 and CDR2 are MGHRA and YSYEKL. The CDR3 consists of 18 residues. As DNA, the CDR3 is TGCGCCAGCAGCCAAGAATCCCAAAGCGGGAGGGAAGGAAACATTCAGTACTTC. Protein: CASSQESQSGREGNIQYF.

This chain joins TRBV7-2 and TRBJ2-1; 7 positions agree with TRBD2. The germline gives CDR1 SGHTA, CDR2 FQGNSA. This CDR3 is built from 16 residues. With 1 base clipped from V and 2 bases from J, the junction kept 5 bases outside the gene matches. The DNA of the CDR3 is TGTGCCAGCAGCTTAGTGGGCGGGGGAACCTACAATGAGCAGTTCTTC. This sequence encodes CASSLVGGGTYNEQFF.

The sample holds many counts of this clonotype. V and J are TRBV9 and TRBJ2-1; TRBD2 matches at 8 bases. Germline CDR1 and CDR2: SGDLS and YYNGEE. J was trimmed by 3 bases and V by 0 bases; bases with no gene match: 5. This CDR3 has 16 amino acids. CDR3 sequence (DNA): TGTGCCAGCAGCGTAGGGAGGACTAGCTTCTACAATGAGCAGTTCTTC. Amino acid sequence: CASSVGRTSFYNEQFF.

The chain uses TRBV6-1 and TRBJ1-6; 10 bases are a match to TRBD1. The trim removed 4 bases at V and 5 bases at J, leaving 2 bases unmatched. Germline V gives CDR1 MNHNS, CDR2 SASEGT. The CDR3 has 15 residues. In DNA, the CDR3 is TGTGCCAGCAGTGGAGGGACAGGGGATAATTCACCCCTCCACTTT. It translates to CASSGGTGDNSPLHF.

The CDR3 nucleotides read TGTGCCAGCAGTCCCAAGACCCGTACTAACTATGGCTACACCTTC. It translates to CASSPKTRTNYGYTF. The V gene is TRBV12-3 or TRBV12-4, the J gene TRBJ1-2; D gene ambiguous. V was shortened by 5 bases and J by 0 bases, with 13 bases between the two germline ends. This CDR3 is 15 amino acids long.

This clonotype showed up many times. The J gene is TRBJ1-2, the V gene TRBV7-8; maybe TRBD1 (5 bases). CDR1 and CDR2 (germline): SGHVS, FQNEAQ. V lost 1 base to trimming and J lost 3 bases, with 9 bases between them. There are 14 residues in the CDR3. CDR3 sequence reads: CASSLGIRDYGYTF. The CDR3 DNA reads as TGTGCCAGCAGCTTAGGCATCAGGGACTATGGCTACACCTTC.

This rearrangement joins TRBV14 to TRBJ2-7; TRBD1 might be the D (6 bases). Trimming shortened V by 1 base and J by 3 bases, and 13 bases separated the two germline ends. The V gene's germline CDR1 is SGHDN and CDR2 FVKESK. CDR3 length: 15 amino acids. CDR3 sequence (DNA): TGTGCCAGCAGCCAAGGCCATACAGGGATCTACGAGCAGTACTTC. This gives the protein CASSQGHTGIYEQYF. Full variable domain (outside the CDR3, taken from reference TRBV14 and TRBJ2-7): EAGVTQFPSHSVIEKGQTVTLRCDPISGHDNLYWYRRVMGKEIKFLLHFVKESKQDESGMPNNRFLAERTGGTYSTLKVQPAELEDSGVYFCASSQGHTGIYEQYFGPGTRLTVT.

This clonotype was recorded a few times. The CDR3 protein is CASSYLGRKGTDTQYF. Written as DNA, the CDR3 is TGTGCCAGCAGTTACCTTGGGAGGAAGGGCACAGATACGCAGTATTTT. The J gene is TRBJ2-3, the V gene TRBV6-5; TRBD2 is a possible D gene (6 bases). CDR1 is MNHEY and CDR2 is SVGAGI in the germline V gene. The CDR3 covers 16 residues. V shed 2 bases and J shed 1 base, with 13 bases lying between them.